This TCR beta chain was observed in a study of OX40 agonist ivuxolimab in advanced cancers. General study results and limits: Part of the nonresponder group also had normalized T-cell clonal expansion that was low. Both CD4+ and CD8+ T cell populations in blood had undergone clonal expansion by week 6 at 0.1 to 3.0 mg/kg.

After removal of 3 bases from V and 5 bases from J, the junction contained 20 bases not matched to a gene. The CDR3 contains 19 residues. Germline V gives CDR1 SGHKS, CDR2 YYEKEE (reference sequence). Points on this clone: Antigen: not known.

Sequencing was performed with immunoSEQ multiplex PCR; in TCRdb, only in-frame clones are kept and a portion is missing. The sample consists of roughly 70,000 clones, 85% of them appearing once. The chain joins TRBV5-5 to TRBJ2-3; 8 bases match TRBD1. The receptor was isolated from an adult with an advanced solid tumor such as melanoma, head and neck, liver or kidney cancer. Sequences were derived from CD4+ or CD8+ T cells sorted from blood, sampled in a trial of the OX40 agonist ivuxolimab. CDR3 DNA sequence: TGTGCCAGCAGCTCCCGGGACAGGCCCGCAATGATGTATAAAGATACGCAGTATTTT. It specifies CASSSRDRPAMMYKDTQYF. Using reference TRBV5-5 and TRBJ2-3 for the parts outside the CDR3, the full variable domain is DAGVTQSPTHLIKTRGQQVTLRCSPISGHKSVSWYQQVLGQGPQFIFQYYEKEERGRGNFPDRFSARQFPNYSSELNVNALLLGDSALYLCASSSRDRPAMMYKDTQYFGPGTRLTVL.